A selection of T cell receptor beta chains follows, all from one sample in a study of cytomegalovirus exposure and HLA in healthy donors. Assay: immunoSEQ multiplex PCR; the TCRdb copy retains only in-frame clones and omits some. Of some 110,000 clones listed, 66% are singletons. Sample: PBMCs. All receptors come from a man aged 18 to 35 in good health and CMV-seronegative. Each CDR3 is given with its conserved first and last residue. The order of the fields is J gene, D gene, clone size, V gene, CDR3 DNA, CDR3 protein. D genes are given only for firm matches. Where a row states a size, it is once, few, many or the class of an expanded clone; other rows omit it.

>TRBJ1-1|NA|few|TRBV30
TGTGCCTGGAGTGCCACCGGGGTGGAGTTGGTCTCGAACACTGAAGCTTTCTTT
CAWSATGVELVSNTEAFF
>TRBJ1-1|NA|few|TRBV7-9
TGTGCCAGCAGCCCGCCAGGGTCTGAAGCTTTCTTT
CASSPPGSEAFF
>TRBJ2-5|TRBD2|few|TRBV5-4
TGTGCCAGCAGAGGGAGCGGGGTGGCCAAGACCCAGTACTTC
CASRGSGVAKTQYF
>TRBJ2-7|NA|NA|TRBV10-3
TGTGCCATCAGTGAAGGTCGCCGCGGACTTAGCTCCTACGAGCAGTACTTC
CAISEGRRGLSSYEQYF
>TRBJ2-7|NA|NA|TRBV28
TGTGCGAGTCAGGGCACCCCCTACGAGCAGTACTTC
CASQGTPYEQYF
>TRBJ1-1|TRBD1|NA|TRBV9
TGTGCCAGCAGCATCCGACAGGGGGCAGGAGCTTTCTTT
CASSIRQGAGAFF
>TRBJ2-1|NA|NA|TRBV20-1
TGCAGTGCTAGCGGTTACAATGAGCAGTTCTTC
CSASGYNEQFF
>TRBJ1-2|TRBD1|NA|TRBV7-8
TGTGCCAGCAGCACCGGGACAGCCGGGGGAGGCTACACCTTC
CASSTGTAGGGYTF
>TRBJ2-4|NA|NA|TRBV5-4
TGTGCCAGCAGCCCAACCGACAGGCTAAACATTCAGTACTTC
CASSPTDRLNIQYF
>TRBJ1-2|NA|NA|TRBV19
TGTGCCAGTAGTATCTTGGACAGACTCTATGGCTACACCTTC
CASSILDRLYGYTF
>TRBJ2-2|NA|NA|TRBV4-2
TGTGCCAGCAGCCAAGATCAACTCTACACCGGGGAGCTGTTTTTT
CASSQDQLYTGELFF
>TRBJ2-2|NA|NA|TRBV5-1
TGCGCCAGCAGCTTGAAGGGGACTGGGGAGCTGTTTTTT
CASSLKGTGELFF